This T cell receptor (beta chain) is from a study of control samples from healthy donors and cancer patients. This clone showed up just once. The CDR3 has 13 amino acids. Germline lookup yields CDR1 MNHNS and CDR2 SASEGT. V was trimmed by 3 bases and J by 3 bases, leaving 5 bases between them. Data came from immunoSEQ multiplex PCR; TCRdb stores just in-frame clones and leaves some out. The sample contains about 89,000 clones, about nine tenths of which appear only once. The genes are TRBV6-1 and TRBJ1-4; no clear D. The sample comprised blood. This sequence was found in a young man in good health. CDR3 sequence (DNA): TGTGCCAGCAGTGACAGACCTAATGAAAAACTGTTTTTT. Its translation is CASSDRPNEKLFF.